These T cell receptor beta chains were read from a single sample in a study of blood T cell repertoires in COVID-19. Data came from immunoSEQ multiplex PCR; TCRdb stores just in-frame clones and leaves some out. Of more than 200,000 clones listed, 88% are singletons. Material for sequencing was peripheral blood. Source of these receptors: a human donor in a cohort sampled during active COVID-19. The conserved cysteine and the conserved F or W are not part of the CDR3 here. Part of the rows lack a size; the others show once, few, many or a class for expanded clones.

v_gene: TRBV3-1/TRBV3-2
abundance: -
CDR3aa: ASSQPDRGNGYT

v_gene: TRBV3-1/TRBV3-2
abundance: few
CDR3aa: ASSQIAGGNEQF

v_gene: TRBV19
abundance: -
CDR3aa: ASSITGTGIQETQY

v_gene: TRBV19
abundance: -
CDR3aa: ASSIGMGHRKAQRANYGYT

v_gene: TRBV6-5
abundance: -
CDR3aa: ASGLAGTSSYEQY

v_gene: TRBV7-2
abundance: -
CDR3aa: ASSPSLSGGYGYT

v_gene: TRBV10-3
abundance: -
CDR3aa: AISQTGGLTGELF

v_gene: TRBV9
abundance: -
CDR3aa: ASSASGVSGANVLT

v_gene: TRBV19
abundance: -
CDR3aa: ASSIGQKNYGYT

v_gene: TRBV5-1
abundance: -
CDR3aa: ASSLGAVNTEAF

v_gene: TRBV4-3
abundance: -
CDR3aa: ASSLGQGEGYT

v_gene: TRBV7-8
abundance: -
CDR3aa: ASSLARTEAYEQY

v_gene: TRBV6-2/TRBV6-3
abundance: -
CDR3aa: ASSYSAGLGTQY